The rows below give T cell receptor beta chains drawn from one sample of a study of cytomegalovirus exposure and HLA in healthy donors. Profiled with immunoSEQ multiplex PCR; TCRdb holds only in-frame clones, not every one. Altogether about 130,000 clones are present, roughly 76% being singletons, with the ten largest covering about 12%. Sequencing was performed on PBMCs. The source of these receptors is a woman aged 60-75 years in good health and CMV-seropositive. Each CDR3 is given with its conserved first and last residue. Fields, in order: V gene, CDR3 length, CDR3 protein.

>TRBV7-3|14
CASSARQDGTEAFF
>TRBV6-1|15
CASSEWGSRAQTRFF
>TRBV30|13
CAWTPDRAQPQHF
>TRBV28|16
CASSYPGGQGLDEQYF
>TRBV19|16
CASSKAPGGAVGELFF
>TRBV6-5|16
CASSYSNRGRGYGYTF
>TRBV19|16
CASSISTGEYNQPQHF
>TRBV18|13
CASSPQGDEKLFF
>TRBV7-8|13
CASSRQGHEKLFF
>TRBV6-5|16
CASSYALQGVNTEAFF
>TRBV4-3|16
CASSQGGTGGDQPQHF
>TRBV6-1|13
CASRDRGRETQYF
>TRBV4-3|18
CASSQVWGQGWVNSPLHF
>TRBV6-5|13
CASQGPLRAEAFF
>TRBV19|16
CASSIGTVPRSDTQYF
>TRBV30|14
CAWSVRRAPYGYTF
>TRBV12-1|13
CASSFGQYNEQFF
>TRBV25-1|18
CASPVLLDRDHEAGPLHF
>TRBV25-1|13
CASARGGVPEAFF
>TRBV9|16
CASSVGGGSPSEALHF
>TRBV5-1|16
CASSRLQGNTGNTIYF
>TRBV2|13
CASKQGLQNIQYF
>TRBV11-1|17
CASSLGRTSGRRDTQYF
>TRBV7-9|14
CASSLVWGAYEQYF
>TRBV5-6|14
CASSLTGSVGEQYF
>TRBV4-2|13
CASSQDNSDTQYF
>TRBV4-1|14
CASSQPTGAAPQHF
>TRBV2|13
CASNGLAGDEQFF
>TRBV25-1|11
CASSEGQGTFF
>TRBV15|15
CATSRGQGMNTEAFF
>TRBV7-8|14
CASSLGLRQETQYF
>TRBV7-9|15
CASSLTVSGANVLTF
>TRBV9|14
CASSPDRGGTEAFF
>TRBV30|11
CAWRSTGTQYF